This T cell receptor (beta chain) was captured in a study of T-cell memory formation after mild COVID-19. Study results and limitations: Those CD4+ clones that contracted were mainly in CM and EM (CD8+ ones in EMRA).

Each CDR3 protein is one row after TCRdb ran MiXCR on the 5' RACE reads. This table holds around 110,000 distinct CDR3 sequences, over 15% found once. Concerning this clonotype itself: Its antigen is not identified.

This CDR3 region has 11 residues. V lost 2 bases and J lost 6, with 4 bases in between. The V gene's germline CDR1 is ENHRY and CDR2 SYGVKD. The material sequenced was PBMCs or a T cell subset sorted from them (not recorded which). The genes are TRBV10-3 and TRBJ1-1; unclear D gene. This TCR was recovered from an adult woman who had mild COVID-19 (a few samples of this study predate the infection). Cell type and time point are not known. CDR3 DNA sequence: TGTGCCATCAGTGAGGGTGCTGAAGCTTTCTTT. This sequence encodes CAISEGAEAFF.